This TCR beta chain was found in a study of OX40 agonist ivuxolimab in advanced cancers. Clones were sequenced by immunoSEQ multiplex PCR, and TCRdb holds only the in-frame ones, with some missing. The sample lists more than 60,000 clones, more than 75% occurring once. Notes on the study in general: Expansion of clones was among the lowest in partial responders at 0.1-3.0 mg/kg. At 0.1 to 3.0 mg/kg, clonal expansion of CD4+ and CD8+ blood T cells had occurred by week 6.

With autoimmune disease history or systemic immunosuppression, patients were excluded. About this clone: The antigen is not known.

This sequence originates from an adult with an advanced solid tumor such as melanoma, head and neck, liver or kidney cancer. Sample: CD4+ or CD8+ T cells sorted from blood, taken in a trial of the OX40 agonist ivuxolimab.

CDR3 loop: CAISATGVAYEQYF. In DNA, the CDR3 is TGTGCCATCAGTGCTACAGGGGTTGCCTACGAGCAGTACTTC. V usage is TRBV10-3 and J usage is TRBJ2-7, with TRBD1 identical over 7 bases. With V trimmed by 4 bases and J by 2 bases, 5 bases remained unmatched. Germline CDR1 reads ENHRY; CDR2 reads SYGVKD. CDR3 length: 14 amino acids.